A selection of T cell receptor beta chains follows, all from one sample in a study of blood T cell repertoires in COVID-19. Here immunoSEQ multiplex PCR was the method, and the copy in TCRdb shows in-frame clones only, minus some. The sample yields about 110,000 clones, 80% to 85% seen once. Input material: peripheral blood. The receptors were gathered from a man aged 80 or over with acute or convalescent COVID-19. Both conserved end residues are part of each CDR3. A D gene is named only where the DNA matches it firmly. Where a row states a size, it is once, few, many or the class of an expanded clone; other rows omit it.

TRBJ2-7 TRBD2 - TRBV24-1 CATSAPKASGSYEQYF TGTGCCACCAGTGCCCCCAAGGCTAGCGGGTCCTACGAGCAGTACTTC
TRBJ2-1 TRBD2 - TRBV5-5 CASTSSGTLWSYNEQFF TGTGCCAGCACCTCTAGCGGGACATTGTGGTCCTACAATGAGCAGTTCTTC
TRBJ2-1 TRBD1 - TRBV18 CASSPGQGAVEQFF TGTGCCAGCTCACCTGGGCAGGGGGCAGTTGAGCAGTTCTTC
TRBJ2-3 TRBD1 - TRBV2 CASKDRGPAITDTQYF TGTGCCAGCAAAGACAGGGGCCCTGCAATCACAGATACGCAGTATTTT
TRBJ1-5 - - TRBV28 CASRTGFNQPQHF TGTGCCAGCAGGACAGGATTCAATCAGCCCCAGCATTTT
TRBJ1-2 TRBD1 few TRBV7-6 CASSLAQGADYGYTF TGTGCCAGCAGCTTAGCACAGGGGGCTGACTATGGCTACACCTTC
TRBJ2-1 - - TRBV5-1 CASSLGQGYNEQFF TGCGCCAGCAGCTTGGGCCAGGGGTACAATGAGCAGTTCTTC
TRBJ2-3 TRBD2 - TRBV5-1 CASSPLPGLAGEGPQYF TGCGCCAGCAGCCCCTTACCGGGACTAGCGGGAGAAGGCCCGCAGTATTTT
TRBJ1-1 TRBD1 - TRBV3-1/TRBV3-2 CASSHLDRAGTEAFF TGTGCCAGCAGCCATCTGGACAGGGCGGGCACTGAAGCTTTCTTT
TRBJ1-5 TRBD1 - TRBV28 CASSTPGTGGNQPQHF TGTGCCAGCAGTACCCCCGGGACAGGGGGAAATCAGCCCCAGCATTTT
TRBJ2-1 TRBD2 - TRBV5-1 CASSLVTSGSNEQFF TGCGCCAGCAGCTTGGTGACTAGCGGGAGCAATGAGCAGTTCTTC
TRBJ1-5 TRBD1 - TRBV6-5 CASSPKTGGYQPQHF TGTGCCAGCAGTCCTAAAACAGGGGGCTATCAGCCCCAGCATTTT
TRBJ1-1 - - TRBV28 CASSRHLNTEAFF TGTGCCAGCAGTCGACACCTGAACACTGAAGCTTTCTTT